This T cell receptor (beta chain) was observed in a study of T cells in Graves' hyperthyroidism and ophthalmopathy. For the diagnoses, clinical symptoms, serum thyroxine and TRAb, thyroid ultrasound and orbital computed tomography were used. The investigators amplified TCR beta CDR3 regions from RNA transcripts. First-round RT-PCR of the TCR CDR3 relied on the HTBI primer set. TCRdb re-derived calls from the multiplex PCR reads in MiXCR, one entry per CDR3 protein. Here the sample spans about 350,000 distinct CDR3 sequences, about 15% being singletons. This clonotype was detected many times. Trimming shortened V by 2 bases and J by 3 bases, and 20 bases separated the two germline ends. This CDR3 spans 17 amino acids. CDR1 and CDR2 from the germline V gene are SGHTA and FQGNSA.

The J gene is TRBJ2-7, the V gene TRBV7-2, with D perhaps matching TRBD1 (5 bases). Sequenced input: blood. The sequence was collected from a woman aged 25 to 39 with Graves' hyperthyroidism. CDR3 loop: CASSLLSRTRLLYEQYF. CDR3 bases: TGTGCCAGCAGCTTATTAAGCAGGACACGACTCCTCTACGAGCAGTACTTC.